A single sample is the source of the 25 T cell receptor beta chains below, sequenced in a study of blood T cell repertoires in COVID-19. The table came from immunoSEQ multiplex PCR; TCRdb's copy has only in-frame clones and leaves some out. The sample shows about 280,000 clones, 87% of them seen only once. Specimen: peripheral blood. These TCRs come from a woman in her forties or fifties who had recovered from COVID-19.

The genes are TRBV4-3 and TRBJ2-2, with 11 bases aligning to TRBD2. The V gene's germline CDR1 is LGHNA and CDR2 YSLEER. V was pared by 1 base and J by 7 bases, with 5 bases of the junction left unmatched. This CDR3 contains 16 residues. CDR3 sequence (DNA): TGCGCCAGCAGCCAAGTTCTTGGACTAGCGGGCGGGGAGCTGTTTTTT. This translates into CASSQVLGLAGGELFF.

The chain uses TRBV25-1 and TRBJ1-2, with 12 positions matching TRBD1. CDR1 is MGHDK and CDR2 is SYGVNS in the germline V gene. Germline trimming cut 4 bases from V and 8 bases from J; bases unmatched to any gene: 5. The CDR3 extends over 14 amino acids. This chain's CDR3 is CASSVTGTGGGYTF. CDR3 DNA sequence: TGTGCCAGCAGTGTAACCGGGACAGGGGGCGGCTACACCTTC.

The CDR3: CASSLATMDSLLYGYTF. CDR3 DNA sequence: TGTGCCAGCAGCTTAGCGACTATGGACAGCCTCCTATATGGCTACACCTTC. The chain couples TRBV7-9 to TRBJ1-2, with a weak D call TRBD1 (6 bases). This CDR3 has 17 amino acids. Trimming removed 0 bases at V and 5 bases at J, with 19 bases between. Germline loops: CDR1 SEHNR, CDR2 FQNEAQ (reference sequence).

Written as DNA, the CDR3 is TGTGCCAGCAGCCCCCCGACAGGGGTCGAAAAACTGTTTTTT. Translated: CASSPPTGVEKLFF. This chain joins TRBV7-9 and TRBJ1-4, with 8 positions matching TRBD1. This CDR3 region has 14 residues. The J segment lost 8 bases and the V segment lost 5 bases, leaving 7 bases of the junction unmatched. CDR1 is SEHNR and CDR2 is FQNEAQ in the germline V gene (reference sequence).

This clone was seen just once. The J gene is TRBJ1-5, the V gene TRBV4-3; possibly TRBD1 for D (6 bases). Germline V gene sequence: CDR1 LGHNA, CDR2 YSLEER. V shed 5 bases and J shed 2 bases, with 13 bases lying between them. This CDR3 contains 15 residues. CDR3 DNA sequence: TGCGCCAGCAGCAGTGGGGCAGGGGGCAATCAGCCCCAGCATTTT. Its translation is CASSSGAGGNQPQHF.

CDR3 region: CASSPGGGQGAYGYTF. CDR3 bases: TGTGCCAGCAGCCCAGGGGGTGGACAGGGGGCCTATGGCTACACCTTC. V gene TRBV7-9 combines with J gene TRBJ1-2; 11 bases line up with TRBD1. Germline V gene data show CDR1 as SEHNR and CDR2 as FQNEAQ (reference sequence). Trimming took 5 bases from V and 4 from J; bases not matched to a gene: 9. CDR3 size: 16 residues. Drawing the rest from reference TRBV7-9 and TRBJ1-2, the complete variable domain is DTGVSQNPRHKITKRGQNVTFRCDPISEHNRLYWYRQTLGQGPEFLTYFQNEAQLEKSRLLSDRFSAERPKGSFSTLEIQRTEQGDSAMYLCASSPGGGQGAYGYTFGSGTRLTVV.

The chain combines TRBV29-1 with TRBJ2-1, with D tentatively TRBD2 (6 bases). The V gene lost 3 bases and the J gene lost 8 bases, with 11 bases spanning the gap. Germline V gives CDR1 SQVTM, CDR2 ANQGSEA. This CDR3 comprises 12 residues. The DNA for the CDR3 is TGCAGCGTTGACACCCCGGGAGATGAGCAGTTCTTC. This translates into CSVDTPGDEQFF.

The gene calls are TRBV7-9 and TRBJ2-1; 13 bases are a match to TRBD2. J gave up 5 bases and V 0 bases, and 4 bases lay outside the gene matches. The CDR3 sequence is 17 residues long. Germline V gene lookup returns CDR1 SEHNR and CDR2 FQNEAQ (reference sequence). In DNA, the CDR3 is TGTGCCAGCAGCTTAGCCCGGACTAGCGGGAGCGACAATGAGCAGTTCTTC. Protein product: CASSLARTSGSDNEQFF.

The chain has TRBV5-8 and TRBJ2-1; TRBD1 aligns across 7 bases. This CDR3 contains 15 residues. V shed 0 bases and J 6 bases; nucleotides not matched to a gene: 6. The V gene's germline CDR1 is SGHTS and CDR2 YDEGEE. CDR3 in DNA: TGTGCCAGCAGCTTGGGGACAGGAAGATTCAATGAGCAGTTCTTC. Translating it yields CASSLGTGRFNEQFF.

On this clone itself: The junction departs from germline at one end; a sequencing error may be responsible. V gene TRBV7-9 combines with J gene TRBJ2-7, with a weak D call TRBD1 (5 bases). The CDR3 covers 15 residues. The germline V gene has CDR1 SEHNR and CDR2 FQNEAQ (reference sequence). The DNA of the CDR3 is TGTGCCAGCAGCCTGGGGCCTTCACCTTCCTCCGAGCAGTACTTC. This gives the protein CASSLGPSPSSEQYF.

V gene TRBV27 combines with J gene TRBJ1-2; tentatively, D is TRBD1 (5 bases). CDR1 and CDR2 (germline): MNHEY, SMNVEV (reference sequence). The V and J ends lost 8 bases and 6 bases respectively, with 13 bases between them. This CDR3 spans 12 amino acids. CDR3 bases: TGTGCCAGCCGGGCAGGGAGGAATGGCTACACCTTC. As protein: CASRAGRNGYTF.

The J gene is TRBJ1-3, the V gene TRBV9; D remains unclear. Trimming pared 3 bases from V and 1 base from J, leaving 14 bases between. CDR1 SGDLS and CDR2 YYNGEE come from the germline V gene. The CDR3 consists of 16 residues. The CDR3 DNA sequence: TGTGCCAGCAGCGGGCGTATACGAGGATCTGGAAACACCATATATTTT. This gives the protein CASSGRIRGSGNTIYF.

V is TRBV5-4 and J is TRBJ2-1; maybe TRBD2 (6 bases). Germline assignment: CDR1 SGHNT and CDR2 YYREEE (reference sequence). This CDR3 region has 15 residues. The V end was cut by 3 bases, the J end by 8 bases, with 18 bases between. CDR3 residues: CASSYGGTSVDEQFF. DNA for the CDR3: TGTGCCAGCAGCTACGGGGGAACGAGTGTCGATGAGCAGTTCTTC.

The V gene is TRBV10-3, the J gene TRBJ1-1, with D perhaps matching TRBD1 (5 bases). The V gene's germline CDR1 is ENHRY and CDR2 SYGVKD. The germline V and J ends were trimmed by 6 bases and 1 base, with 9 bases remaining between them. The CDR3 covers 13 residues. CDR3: CAISADTNTEAFF. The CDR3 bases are TGTGCCATCAGCGCGGACACGAACACTGAAGCTTTCTTT.

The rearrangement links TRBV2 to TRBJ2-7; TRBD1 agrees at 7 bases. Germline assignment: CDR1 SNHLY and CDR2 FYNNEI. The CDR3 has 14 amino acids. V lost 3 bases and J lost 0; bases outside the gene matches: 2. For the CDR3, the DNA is TGTGCCAGCAGTGAGGGACAGTCCTCCTACGAGCAGTACTTC. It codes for CASSEGQSSYEQYF.

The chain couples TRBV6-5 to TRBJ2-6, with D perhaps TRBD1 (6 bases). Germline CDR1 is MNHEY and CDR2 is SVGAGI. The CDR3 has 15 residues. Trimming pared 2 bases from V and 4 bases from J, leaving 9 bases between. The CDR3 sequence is CASSYQGSGANVLTF. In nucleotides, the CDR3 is TGTGCCAGCAGTTACCAGGGGTCCGGGGCCAACGTCCTGACTTTC.

The CDR3 region is CASSLEGGSYNEQFF. For the CDR3, the DNA is TGTGCCAGCAGCTTAGAAGGTGGGAGCTACAATGAGCAGTTCTTC. The chain uses TRBV7-8 and TRBJ2-1; a weak D match, TRBD2 (5 bases). Germline lookup yields CDR1 SGHVS and CDR2 FQNEAQ. The CDR3 covers 15 residues. V shed 1 base and J shed 3 bases, with 10 bases lying between them.

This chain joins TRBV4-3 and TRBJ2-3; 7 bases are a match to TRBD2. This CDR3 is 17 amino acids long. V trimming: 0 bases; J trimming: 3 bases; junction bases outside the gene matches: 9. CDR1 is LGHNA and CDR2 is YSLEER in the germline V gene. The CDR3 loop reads CASSQETAGVTTDTQYF. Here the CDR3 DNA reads TGCGCCAGCAGCCAAGAGACGGCGGGAGTAACGACAGATACGCAGTATTTT.

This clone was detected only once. The CDR3 protein is CASRAMNTEAFF. For the CDR3, the DNA is TGTGCCAGCAGGGCCATGAACACTGAAGCTTTCTTT. V gene TRBV27 combines with J gene TRBJ1-1, with D uncertain. The V and J ends lost 6 bases and 0 bases respectively, with 5 bases between them. From germline, CDR1 is MNHEY and CDR2 SMNVEV (reference sequence). The CDR3 runs 12 residues.

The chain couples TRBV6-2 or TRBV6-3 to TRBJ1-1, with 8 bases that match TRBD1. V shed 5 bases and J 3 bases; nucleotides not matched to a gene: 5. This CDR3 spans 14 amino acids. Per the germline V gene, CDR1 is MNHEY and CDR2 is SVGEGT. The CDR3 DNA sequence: TGTGCCAGCAGTCCAGGGGGCGCGGACACTGAAGCTTTCTTT. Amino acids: CASSPGGADTEAFF.

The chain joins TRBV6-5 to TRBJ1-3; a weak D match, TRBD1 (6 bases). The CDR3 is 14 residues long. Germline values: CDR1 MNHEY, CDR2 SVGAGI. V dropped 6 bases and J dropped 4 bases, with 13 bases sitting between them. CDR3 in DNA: TGTGCCAGCAGGTTCAGGGGTGAAGGAAACACCATATATTTT. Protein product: CASRFRGEGNTIYF.

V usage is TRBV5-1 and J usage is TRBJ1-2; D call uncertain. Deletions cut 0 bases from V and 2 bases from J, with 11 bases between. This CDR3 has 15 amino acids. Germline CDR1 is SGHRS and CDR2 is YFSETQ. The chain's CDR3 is CASSLGPEENYGYTF. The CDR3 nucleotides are TGCGCCAGCAGCTTGGGACCCGAGGAGAACTATGGCTACACCTTC.

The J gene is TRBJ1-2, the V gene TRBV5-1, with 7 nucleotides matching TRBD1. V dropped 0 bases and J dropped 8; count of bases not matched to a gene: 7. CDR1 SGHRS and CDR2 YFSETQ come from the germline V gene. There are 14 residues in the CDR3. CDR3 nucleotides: TGCGCCAGCAGCTTGGAGGTCAGGGGGAAGGGCTACACCTTC. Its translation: CASSLEVRGKGYTF.

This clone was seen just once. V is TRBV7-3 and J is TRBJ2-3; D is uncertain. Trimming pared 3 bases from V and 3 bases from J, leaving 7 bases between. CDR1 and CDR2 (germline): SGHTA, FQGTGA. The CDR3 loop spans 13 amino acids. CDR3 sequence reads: CASSFTRTDTQYF. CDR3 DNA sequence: TGTGCCAGCAGCTTCACCAGGACAGATACGCAGTATTTT. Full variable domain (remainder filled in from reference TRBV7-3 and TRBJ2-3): GAGVSQTPSNKVTEKGKYVELRCDPISGHTALYWYRQSLGQGPEFLIYFQGTGAADDSGLPNDRFFAVRPEGSVSTLKIQRTERGDSAVYLCASSFTRTDTQYFGPGTRLTVL.

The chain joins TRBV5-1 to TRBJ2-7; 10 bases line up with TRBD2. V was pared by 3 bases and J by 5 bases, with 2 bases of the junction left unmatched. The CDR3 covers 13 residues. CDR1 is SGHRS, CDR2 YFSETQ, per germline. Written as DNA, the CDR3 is TGCGCCAGCAGCTGGGGACTAGCGAACGAGCAGTACTTC. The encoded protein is CASSWGLANEQYF.